The 9 T cell receptor beta chains below all came from one sample that was sequenced in a study of cytomegalovirus exposure and HLA in healthy donors. With 60 Vbeta and 13 Jbeta primers, the PCR was carried out. The repertoire was sequenced with immunoSEQ multiplex PCR; TCRdb's copy has only in-frame clones and lacks some. Here the sample spans about 120,000 clones, around 75% being singletons. Sequences were obtained from PBMCs. Receptors originate from a woman in her thirties or forties in good health and CMV-seropositive.

The chain couples TRBV30 to TRBJ1-1; D is uncertain. V lost 3 bases, J lost 7 bases, and 9 bases lay in between. The CDR3 extends over 11 amino acids. The germline CDR1 and CDR2 sequences are GTSNPN and SVGIG (reference sequence). In nucleotides, the CDR3 is TGTGCCTGGAGCGCCGGGGTTGAAGCTTTCTTT. This translates into CAWSAGVEAFF.

The chain joins TRBV19 to TRBJ1-3; D remains ambiguous. Germline CDR1 is LNHDA and CDR2 is SQIVND (reference sequence). The CDR3 has 12 amino acids. V was cut by 7 bases and J by 4 bases, with 8 bases left in between. CDR3 amino acids: CASKPVGNTIYF. As DNA, the CDR3 is TGTGCCAGTAAGCCGGTAGGAAACACCATATATTTT.

This clone was recorded once. The rearrangement joins TRBV28 to TRBJ1-5; D remains unclear. The CDR3 has 13 residues. Germline V gives CDR1 MDHEN, CDR2 SYDVKM. Trimming took 6 bases from V and 0 from J, leaving 6 bases between them. CDR3 coding DNA: TGTGCCAGCAGCGAGATTAGCAATCAGCCCCAGCATTTT. Its protein product is CASSEISNQPQHF.

The gene calls are TRBV18 and TRBJ2-7; tentative D call: TRBD1 (5 bases). The V gene lost 2 bases and the J gene lost 6 bases, with 11 bases spanning the gap. The germline CDR1 and CDR2 sequences are KGHSH and LQKENI. This CDR3 has 13 amino acids. The CDR3 protein is CASSPTGQGEQYF. As DNA, the CDR3 is TGTGCCAGCTCACCAACGGGCCAGGGCGAGCAGTACTTC.

In this sample, this clone turned up once. This sequence joins TRBV7-9 and TRBJ2-1; 9 nucleotides line up with TRBD2. The CDR3 contains 15 residues. The trim removed 9 bases at V and 3 bases at J, leaving 9 bases unmatched. Germline V gene lookup returns CDR1 SEHNR and CDR2 FQNEAQ (reference sequence). The CDR3 region is CARREGSGGYNEQFF. CDR3 DNA sequence: TGTGCCAGACGAGAGGGTAGCGGGGGCTACAATGAGCAGTTCTTC.

V and J are TRBV6-5 and TRBJ1-2; possibly TRBD1 for D (5 bases). The V gene's germline CDR1 is MNHEY and CDR2 SVGAGI. The CDR3 covers 13 residues. V was trimmed by 2 bases and J by 12 bases, leaving 16 bases between them. This CDR3 is CASSYGIGRGNTF. For the CDR3, the DNA is TGTGCCAGCAGTTACGGGATAGGGCGGGGGAACACCTTC.

This chain connects TRBV27 to TRBJ1-1; TRBD1 might be the D (5 bases). The V and J ends lost 3 bases and 3 bases respectively, with 26 bases between them. CDR3 length equals 19 residues. Germline-derived CDR1 and CDR2 are MNHEY and SMNVEV (reference sequence). The CDR3: CASSFIRRQGGPVDTEAFF. The CDR3 nucleotides are TGTGCCAGCAGTTTCATTCGGCGGCAGGGAGGTCCGGTGGACACTGAAGCTTTCTTT.

The chain employs TRBV30 and TRBJ1-2; no clear D. Germline loops: CDR1 GTSNPN, CDR2 SVGIG (reference sequence). This CDR3 region has 15 residues. Trimming removed 0 bases at V and 6 bases at J, with 17 bases between. As DNA, the CDR3 is TGTGCCTGGAGTGTACAATCAGCGTCCGGCAATGGCTACACCTTC. It translates to CAWSVQSASGNGYTF.

This clone was seen more than once but under ten times. The chain has TRBV7-9 and TRBJ2-5, with 9 bases identical to TRBD1. This CDR3 comprises 16 residues. Looked up from germline, CDR1 is SEHNR and CDR2 is FQNEAQ (reference sequence). V lost 6 bases to trimming and J lost 3 bases; unmatched junction nucleotides: 11. This CDR3 reads CASSGWSDRGEETQYF. CDR3 nucleotide sequence: TGTGCCAGCAGTGGATGGTCGGACAGGGGAGAAGAGACCCAGTACTTC.